The sequence of this T cell receptor (beta chain) was determined in a study of regulatory T cells in long-lasting Graves disease. The germline V gene encodes CDR1 MDHEN and CDR2 SYDVKM. CDR3 length: 14 amino acids. Trimming pared 2 bases from V and 4 bases from J, leaving 11 bases between. Time point of the sample: newly diagnosed GD, antithyroid drugs for less than 3 months. PBMCs provided the RNA from which the TCR library was made. Comment on this clonotype: Its antigen is unknown. This may be a read error: a much more frequent sequence differs by one nucleotide.

Through Arm-PCR of CDR3 regions and iRepertoire HTBI primers, TCR beta libraries were built. TCRdb re-analysed the multiplex PCR reads in MiXCR, keeping a single row per CDR3 protein. The table shows over 500,000 distinct CDR3 sequences, with roughly 15% occurring only once. Whole-study results and caveats: Limited sample numbers may have lowered accuracy. Study was limited to peripheral blood, excluding thyroid tissue.

This sample was shared with a second study, whose subject was T cells in Graves' hyperthyroidism and ophthalmopathy. From that study: Most thyroid clonotypes expanded above 0.001 were also detected in blood.

The sample here was peripheral blood mononuclear cells (PBMCs), taken at new diagnosis, from a patient treated with antithyroid drugs. This TCR derives from a young man with Graves disease. The gene calls are TRBV28 and TRBJ1-1; perhaps TRBD1 as D (6 bases). The CDR3 region has the DNA TGTGCCAGCAGTTTAAGGGGGAAAGGCACTGAAGCTTTCTTT. Protein product: CASSLRGKGTEAFF. The full variable domain, completed using reference TRBV28 and TRBJ1-1, is DVKVTQSSRYLVKRTGEKVFLECVQDMDHENMFWYRQDPGLGLRLIYFSYDVKMKEKGDIPEGYSVSREKKERFSLILESASTNQTSMYLCASSLRGKGTEAFFGQGTRLTVV.